The T cell receptor (beta chain) described here comes from a study of cytotoxic CD8 clonotypes in ibrutinib-treated CLL. Sequencing used immunoSEQ multiplex PCR; TCRdb keeps in-frame clones, though not all of them. The data contain about 140,000 clones, around 90% of them singletons. This CDR3 region has 12 residues. Trimming cost V 11 bases and J 6 bases, with 17 bases left between them. The germline gives CDR1 MNHNS, CDR2 SASEGT. This clonotype was obtained from a human donor with chronic lymphocytic leukemia. V gene TRBV6-1 combines with J gene TRBJ2-7, with D unclear. Specimen: PBMCs, collected after 12 months of ibrutinib treatment. The chain's CDR3 is CAGDTAWGEQYF. The CDR3 bases are TGTGCCGGCGACACGGCTTGGGGCGAGCAGTACTTC.